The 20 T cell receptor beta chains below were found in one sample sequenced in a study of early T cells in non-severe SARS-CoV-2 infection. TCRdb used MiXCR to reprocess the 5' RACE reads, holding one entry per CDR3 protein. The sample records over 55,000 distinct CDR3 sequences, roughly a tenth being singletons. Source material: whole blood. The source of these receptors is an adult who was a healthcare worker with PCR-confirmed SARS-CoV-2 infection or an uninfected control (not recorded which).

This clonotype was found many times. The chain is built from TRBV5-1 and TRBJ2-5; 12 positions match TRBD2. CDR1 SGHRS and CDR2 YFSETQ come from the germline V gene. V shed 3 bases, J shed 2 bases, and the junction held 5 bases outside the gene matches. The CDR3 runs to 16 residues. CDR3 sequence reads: CASSWRLAGDQETQYF. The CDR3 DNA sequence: TGCGCCAGCAGCTGGAGACTAGCGGGGGATCAAGAGACCCAGTACTTC. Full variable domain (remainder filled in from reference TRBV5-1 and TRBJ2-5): KAGVTQTPRYLIKTRGQQVTLSCSPISGHRSVSWYQQTPGQGLQFLFEYFSETQRNKGNFPGRFSGRQFSNSRSEMNVSTLELGDSALYLCASSWRLAGDQETQYFGPGTRLLVL.

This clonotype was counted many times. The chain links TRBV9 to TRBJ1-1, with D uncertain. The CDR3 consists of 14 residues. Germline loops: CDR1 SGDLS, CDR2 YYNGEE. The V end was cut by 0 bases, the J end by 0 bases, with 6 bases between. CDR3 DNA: TGTGCCAGCAGCGTAGGACATCTGAACACTGAAGCTTTCTTT. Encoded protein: CASSVGHLNTEAFF.

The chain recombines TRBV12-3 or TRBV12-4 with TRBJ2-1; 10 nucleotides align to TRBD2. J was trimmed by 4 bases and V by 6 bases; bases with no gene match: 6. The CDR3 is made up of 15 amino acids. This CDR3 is CASRQSGGAYNEQFF. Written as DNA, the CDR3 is TGTGCCAGCAGACAAAGCGGGGGGGCTTACAATGAGCAGTTCTTC.

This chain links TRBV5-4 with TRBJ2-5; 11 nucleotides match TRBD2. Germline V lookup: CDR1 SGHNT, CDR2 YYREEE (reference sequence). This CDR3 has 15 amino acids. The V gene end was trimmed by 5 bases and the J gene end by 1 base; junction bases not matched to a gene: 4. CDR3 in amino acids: CASSFGTSGQETQYF. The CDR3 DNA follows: TGTGCCAGCAGTTTTGGGACTAGCGGCCAAGAGACCCAGTACTTC.

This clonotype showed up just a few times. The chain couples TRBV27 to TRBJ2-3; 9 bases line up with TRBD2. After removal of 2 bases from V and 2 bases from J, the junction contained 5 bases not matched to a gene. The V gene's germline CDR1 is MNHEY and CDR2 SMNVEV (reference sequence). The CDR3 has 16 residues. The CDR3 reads CASSLLLAGPTDTQYF. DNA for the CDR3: TGTGCCAGCAGTTTACTGCTAGCGGGACCCACAGATACGCAGTATTTT.

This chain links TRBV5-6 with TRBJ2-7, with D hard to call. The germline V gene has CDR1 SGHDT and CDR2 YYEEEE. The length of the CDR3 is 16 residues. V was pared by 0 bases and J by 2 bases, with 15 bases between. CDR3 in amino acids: CASSLVGAPRAYEQYV. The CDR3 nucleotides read TGTGCCAGCAGCTTGGTCGGAGCACCAAGAGCCTACGAGCAGTACGTC.

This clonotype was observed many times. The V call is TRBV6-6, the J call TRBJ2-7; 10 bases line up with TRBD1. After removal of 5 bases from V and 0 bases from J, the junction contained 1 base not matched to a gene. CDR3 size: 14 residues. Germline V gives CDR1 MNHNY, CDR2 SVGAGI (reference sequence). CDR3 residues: CASSRDRGSYEQYV. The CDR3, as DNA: TGTGCCAGCAGTAGGGACAGGGGCTCCTACGAGCAGTACGTC.

Here the CDR3 DNA reads TGTGCCAGCAGCGCTGGACAGGGGGCTTTAAACTATGGCTACACCTTC. Its protein is CASSAGQGALNYGYTF. J is TRBJ1-2 and V is TRBV9; 11 bases are a match to TRBD1. The CDR3 has 16 amino acids. The J segment lost 2 bases and the V segment lost 3 bases, leaving 6 bases of the junction unmatched. CDR1 and CDR2 from the germline V gene are SGDLS and YYNGEE.

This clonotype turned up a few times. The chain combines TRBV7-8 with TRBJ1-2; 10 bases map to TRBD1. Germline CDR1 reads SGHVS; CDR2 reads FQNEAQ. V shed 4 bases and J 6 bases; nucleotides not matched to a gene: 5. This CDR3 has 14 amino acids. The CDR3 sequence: CASSSRDRGNGYTF. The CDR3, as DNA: TGTGCCAGCAGCTCACGGGACAGGGGTAATGGCTACACCTTC.

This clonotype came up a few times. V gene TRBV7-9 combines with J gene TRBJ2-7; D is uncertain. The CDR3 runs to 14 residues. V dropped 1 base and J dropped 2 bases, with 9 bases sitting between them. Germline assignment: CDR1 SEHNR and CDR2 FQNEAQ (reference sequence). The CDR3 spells CASSLDMPAYEQYV. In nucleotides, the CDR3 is TGTGCCAGCAGCTTAGACATGCCCGCCTACGAGCAGTACGTC.

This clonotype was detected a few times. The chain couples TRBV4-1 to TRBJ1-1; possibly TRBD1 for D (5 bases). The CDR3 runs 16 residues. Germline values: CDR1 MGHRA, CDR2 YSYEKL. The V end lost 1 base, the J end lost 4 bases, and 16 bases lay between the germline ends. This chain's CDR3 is CASSQGTPWGSTEAFF. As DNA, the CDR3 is TGCGCCAGCAGCCAAGGGACACCTTGGGGGAGCACTGAAGCTTTCTTT.

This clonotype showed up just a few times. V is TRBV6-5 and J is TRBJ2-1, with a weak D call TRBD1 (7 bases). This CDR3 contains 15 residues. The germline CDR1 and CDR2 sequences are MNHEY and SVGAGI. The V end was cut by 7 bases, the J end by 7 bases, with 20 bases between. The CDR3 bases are TGTGCCAGCAAGAACCGGAGGGGGCATCTAAATGAGCAGTTCTTC. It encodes CASKNRRGHLNEQFF.

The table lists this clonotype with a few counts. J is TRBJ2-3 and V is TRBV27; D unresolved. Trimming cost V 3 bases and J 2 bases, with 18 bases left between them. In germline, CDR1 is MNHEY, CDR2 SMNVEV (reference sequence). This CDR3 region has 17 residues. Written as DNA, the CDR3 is TGTGCCAGCAGTTTTATTTTCGGAGACATAACCACAGATACGCAGTATTTT. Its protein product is CASSFIFGDITTDTQYF.

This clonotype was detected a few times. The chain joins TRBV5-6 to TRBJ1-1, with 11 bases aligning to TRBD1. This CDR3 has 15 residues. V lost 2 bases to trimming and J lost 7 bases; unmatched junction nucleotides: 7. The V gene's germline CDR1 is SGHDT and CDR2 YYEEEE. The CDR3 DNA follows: TGTGCCAGCAGCTTAATATCCGGGACAGGGGGTGAAGCTTTCTTT. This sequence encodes CASSLISGTGGEAFF. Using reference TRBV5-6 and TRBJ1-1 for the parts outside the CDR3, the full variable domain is DAGVTQSPTHLIKTRGQQVTLRCSPKSGHDTVSWYQQALGQGPQFIFQYYEEEERQRGNFPDRFSGHQFPNYSSELNVNALLLGDSALYLCASSLISGTGGEAFFGQGTRLTVV.

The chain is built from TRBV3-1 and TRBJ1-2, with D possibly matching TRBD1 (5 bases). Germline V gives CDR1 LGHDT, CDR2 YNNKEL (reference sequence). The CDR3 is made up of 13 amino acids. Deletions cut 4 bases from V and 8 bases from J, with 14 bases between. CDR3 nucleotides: TGTGCCAGCAGCCCTACAGGTGACGTCGGCTACACCTTC. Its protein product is CASSPTGDVGYTF.

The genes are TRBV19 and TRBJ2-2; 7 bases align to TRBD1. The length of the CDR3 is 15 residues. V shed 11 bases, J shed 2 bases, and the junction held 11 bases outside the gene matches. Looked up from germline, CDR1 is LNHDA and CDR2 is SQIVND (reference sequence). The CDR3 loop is CAVERQGTNTGELFF. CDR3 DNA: TGTGCCGTTGAAAGACAGGGAACCAACACCGGGGAGCTGTTTTTT.

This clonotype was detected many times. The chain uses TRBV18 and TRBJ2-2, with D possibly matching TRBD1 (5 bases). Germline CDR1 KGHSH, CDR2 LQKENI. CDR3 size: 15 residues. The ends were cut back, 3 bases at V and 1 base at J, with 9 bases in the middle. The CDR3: CASSPGLGNTGELFF. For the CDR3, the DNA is TGTGCCAGCTCACCGGGGCTGGGGAACACCGGGGAGCTGTTTTTT.

The CDR3 loop is CASRTGQGKTQYF. The CDR3 DNA reads TGTGCCAGCAGGACGGGACAGGGAAAGACCCAGTACTTC. The J gene is TRBJ2-5, the V gene TRBV6-5; 9 bases align to TRBD1. The CDR3 extends over 13 amino acids. Germline V gene sequence: CDR1 MNHEY, CDR2 SVGAGI. With V trimmed by 6 bases and J by 6 bases, 5 bases remained unmatched.

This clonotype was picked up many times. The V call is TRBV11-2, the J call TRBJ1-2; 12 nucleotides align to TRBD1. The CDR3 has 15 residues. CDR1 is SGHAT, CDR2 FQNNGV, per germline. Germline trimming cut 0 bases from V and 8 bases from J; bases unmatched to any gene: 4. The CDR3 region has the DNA TGTGCCAGCAGCTTAGAGTCAGGGACAGGGGGCGGCTACACCTTC. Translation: CASSLESGTGGGYTF.

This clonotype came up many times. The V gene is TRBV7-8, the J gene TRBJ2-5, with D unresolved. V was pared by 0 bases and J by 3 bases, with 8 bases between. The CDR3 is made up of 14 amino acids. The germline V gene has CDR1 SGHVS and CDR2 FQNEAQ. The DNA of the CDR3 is TGTGCCAGCAGCTTAGCCGGTGGGGAAGAGACCCAGTACTTC. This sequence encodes CASSLAGGEETQYF.